These 30 T cell receptor beta chains were all obtained from the same sample, sequenced in a study of T cell changes during pregnancy in multiple sclerosis. Data came from immunoSEQ multiplex PCR; TCRdb stores just in-frame clones and leaves some out. The sample lists tens of thousands of clones, 92% seen once, with 0.15% to 0.2% in the top ten. The source material was CD4+ T cells from peripheral blood mononuclear cells, sampled in the second trimester of pregnancy. The source of these receptors is a female donor with multiple sclerosis, enrolled in a pregnancy study.

This sequence joins TRBV11-1 and TRBJ2-2, with 13 bases matching TRBD2. Looked up from germline, CDR1 is SGHAT and CDR2 is FQDESV (reference sequence). Trimming removed 5 bases from V and 2 bases from J; junction bases left unmatched: 5. The CDR3 totals 17 residues. The CDR3 is CASSQGLAGRNTGELFF. The CDR3 nucleotides read TGTGCCAGCAGCCAGGGACTAGCGGGGCGAAACACCGGGGAGCTGTTTTTT.

CDR3: CASSLELFTYGYTF. CDR3 in DNA: TGTGCCAGCAGCTTGGAGCTGTTTACCTATGGCTACACCTTC. This rearrangement joins TRBV5-5 to TRBJ1-2, with D unclear. The germline V and J ends were trimmed by 0 bases and 4 bases, with 10 bases remaining between them. CDR1 SGHKS and CDR2 YYEKEE come from the germline V gene (reference sequence). CDR3 length equals 14 residues.

The rearrangement uses TRBV28 and TRBJ1-4, with TRBD1 matching over 9 bases. CDR3 length equals 14 residues. With 6 bases clipped from V and 7 bases from J, the junction kept 6 bases outside the gene matches. CDR1 and CDR2 from the germline V gene are MDHEN and SYDVKM. The CDR3 is CASRIQGATEKLFF. The CDR3 bases are TGTGCCAGCAGGATACAGGGGGCAACTGAAAAACTGTTTTTT. The full variable domain, in which reference TRBV28 and TRBJ1-4 provide the parts outside the CDR3, is DVKVTQSSRYLVKRTGEKVFLECVQDMDHENMFWYRQDPGLGLRLIYFSYDVKMKEKGDIPEGYSVSREKKERFSLILESASTNQTSMYLCASRIQGATEKLFFGSGTQLSVL.

This clone was counted at least ten times. The CDR3 region is CASSLGTGLLEQYF. As DNA, the CDR3 is TGTGCCAGCAGCTTGGGGACTGGGCTTCTGGAGCAGTACTTC. The J gene is TRBJ2-7, the V gene TRBV5-6, with D possibly TRBD2 on 5 matching bases. The CDR3 covers 14 residues. Trimming stripped 0 bases from V and 7 bases from J, with 14 bases between. CDR1 and CDR2 (germline): SGHDT, YYEEEE.

The table lists this clone with a few counts. The genes are TRBV7-9 and TRBJ1-6; D perhaps matches TRBD1 (5 bases). Germline lookup yields CDR1 SEHNR and CDR2 FQNEAQ (reference sequence). There are 14 residues in the CDR3. The V and J ends lost 3 bases and 10 bases respectively, with 13 bases between them. This CDR3 is CASSFWQGNSPLHF. Written as DNA, the CDR3 is TGTGCCAGCAGCTTCTGGCAGGGTAACTCACCCCTCCACTTT.

This clone was seen more than once but under ten times. The rearrangement links TRBV27 to TRBJ1-1; 7 bases agree with TRBD1. The V gene end was trimmed by 3 bases and the J gene end by 4 bases; junction bases not matched to a gene: 2. This CDR3 region has 13 residues. Germline CDR1 and CDR2: MNHEY and SMNVEV (reference sequence). The CDR3 here is CASSFNRGTEAFF. In DNA form, the CDR3 reads TGTGCCAGCAGTTTCAACAGGGGCACTGAAGCTTTCTTT.

The rearrangement links TRBV7-2 to TRBJ1-6, with D hard to call. Germline assignment: CDR1 SGHTA and CDR2 FQGNSA. The ends were cut back, 5 bases at V and 8 bases at J, with 19 bases in the middle. CDR3 length: 16 residues. CDR3 loop: CASSRSKRGSHSPLHF. CDR3 sequence (DNA): TGTGCCAGCAGCCGGAGCAAGCGGGGTTCTCATTCACCCCTCCACTTT.

This sequence joins TRBV7-3 and TRBJ2-3; no clear D. Germline CDR1 reads SGHTA; CDR2 reads FQGTGA. Trimming cost V 0 bases and J 7 bases, with 8 bases left between them. The CDR3 runs to 13 residues. CDR3 loop: CASSLTSENTQYF. CDR3 sequence (DNA): TGTGCCAGCAGCTTAACGTCCGAGAATACGCAGTATTTT. The entire variable domain, with the rest obtained from reference TRBV7-3 and TRBJ2-3, is as follows: GAGVSQTPSNKVTEKGKYVELRCDPISGHTALYWYRQSLGQGPEFLIYFQGTGAADDSGLPNDRFFAVRPEGSVSTLKIQRTERGDSAVYLCASSLTSENTQYFGPGTRLTVL.

The chain joins TRBV7-6 to TRBJ1-4; 9 bases are a match to TRBD1. The CDR3 runs 19 residues. V shed 0 bases, J shed 3 bases, and the junction held 11 bases outside the gene matches. From germline, CDR1 is SGHVS and CDR2 FNYEAQ. The DNA for the CDR3 is TGTGCCAGCAGCTTAGCGCGTGGACAGGGGCGGGATGCTAATGAAAAACTGTTTTTT. Its protein product is CASSLARGQGRDANEKLFF.

The chain combines TRBV10-3 with TRBJ2-7; 9 positions match TRBD2. V shed 3 bases and J 7 bases; nucleotides not matched to a gene: 10. CDR1 and CDR2 from the germline V gene are ENHRY and SYGVKD. The CDR3 has 15 residues. CDR3 region: CAISDPGLAAGEQYF. CDR3 DNA: TGTGCCATCAGTGACCCGGGACTAGCAGCGGGGGAGCAGTACTTC.

This clone has just one count. The chain links TRBV19 to TRBJ2-3; no clear D gene. Trimming removed 6 bases from V and 2 bases from J, with 9 bases in between. The CDR3 totals 13 residues. Germline CDR1 and CDR2: LNHDA and SQIVND (reference sequence). CDR3 in DNA: TGTGCCAGTAGCTGGGCTCCCACAGATACGCAGTATTTT. This translates into CASSWAPTDTQYF.

J is TRBJ2-7 and V is TRBV11-2; 9 bases fit TRBD2. The germline gives CDR1 SGHAT, CDR2 FQNNGV. The J segment lost 6 bases and the V segment lost 0 bases, leaving 12 bases of the junction unmatched. This CDR3 is built from 17 residues. CDR3: CASSLDTNSGSRIEQYF. The DNA for the CDR3 is TGTGCCAGCAGCTTAGATACAAATAGCGGGAGCAGGATCGAGCAGTACTTC.

The genes are TRBV11-2 and TRBJ2-1; TRBD2 agrees at 9 bases. The J segment lost 5 bases and the V segment lost 4 bases, leaving 6 bases of the junction unmatched. This CDR3 contains 15 residues. Germline loops: CDR1 SGHAT, CDR2 FQNNGV. The CDR3 region is CASSSWTSENNEQFF. CDR3 in DNA: TGTGCCAGCAGCTCCTGGACTAGCGAAAACAATGAGCAGTTCTTC.

This clone turned up a few times. The chain couples TRBV2 to TRBJ2-2, with D tentatively TRBD2 (5 bases). Germline CDR1 SNHLY, CDR2 FYNNEI. The CDR3 sequence is 13 residues long. Deletions cut 6 bases from V and 4 bases from J, with 9 bases between. CDR3 bases: TGTGCCAGCAGAAACGAGGGCACCGGGGAGCTGTTTTTT. This gives the protein CASRNEGTGELFF.

J is TRBJ2-1 and V is TRBV27, with 8 nucleotides matching TRBD2. From germline, CDR1 is MNHEY and CDR2 SMNVEV (reference sequence). The CDR3 is made up of 14 amino acids. V lost 6 bases, J lost 6 bases, and 7 bases stayed unmatched. The CDR3 is CASSSRGTSNEQFF. CDR3 sequence (DNA): TGTGCCAGCAGCTCCCGGGGGACTAGCAATGAGCAGTTCTTC.

This rearrangement joins TRBV19 to TRBJ2-3; D is unresolved. The V and J ends lost 5 bases and 4 bases respectively, with 16 bases between them. From germline, CDR1 is LNHDA and CDR2 SQIVND (reference sequence). This CDR3 has 15 residues. In DNA form, the CDR3 reads TGTGCCAGTAGTCCCATGACCCGGAGCGCAGATACGCAGTATTTT. Protein: CASSPMTRSADTQYF.

V is TRBV30 and J is TRBJ1-2; D is undetermined. Germline V lookup: CDR1 GTSNPN, CDR2 SVGIG (reference sequence). The V and J ends lost 0 bases and 5 bases respectively, with 7 bases between them. The CDR3 is 12 amino acids. The chain's CDR3 is CAWSVLVYGYTF. The DNA of the CDR3 is TGTGCCTGGAGTGTACTGGTGTATGGCTACACCTTC.

V gene TRBV2 combines with J gene TRBJ2-5, with a possible D match to TRBD2 (7 bases). This CDR3 is 15 amino acids long. V was pared by 8 bases and J by 3 bases, with 19 bases between. Germline CDR1 and CDR2: SNHLY and FYNNEI. CDR3 sequence reads: CASVWRGGLEETQYF. The CDR3 nucleotides read TGTGCCAGCGTATGGAGGGGGGGGCTTGAAGAGACCCAGTACTTC.

The chain employs TRBV27 and TRBJ2-2; 7 positions match TRBD2. V lost 5 bases and J lost 4; bases outside the gene matches: 13. This CDR3 comprises 17 residues. CDR1 MNHEY and CDR2 SMNVEV come from the germline V gene (reference sequence). The CDR3 DNA reads as TGTGCCAGCAGTCTTTGGGGAGGGGAAGAGAGCACCGGGGAGCTGTTTTTT. Protein: CASSLWGGEESTGELFF.

The CDR3 loop is CASSVVMNTEAFF. The CDR3 DNA follows: TGTGCCAGCAGCGTAGTTATGAACACTGAAGCTTTCTTT. The J gene is TRBJ1-1, the V gene TRBV9; no reliable D call. CDR1 and CDR2 from the germline V gene are SGDLS and YYNGEE. V lost 0 bases and J lost 0, with 3 bases in between. The CDR3 loop spans 13 amino acids.

The rearrangement links TRBV5-6 to TRBJ2-3; 11 bases line up with TRBD1. The V gene end was trimmed by 3 bases and the J gene end by 5 bases; junction bases not matched to a gene: 5. CDR3 length: 15 residues. Looked up from germline, CDR1 is SGHDT and CDR2 is YYEEEE. The CDR3 sequence is CASSWGQGEGDTQYF. The CDR3 DNA reads TGTGCCAGCAGCTGGGGACAGGGGGAAGGAGATACGCAGTATTTT.

The CDR3 coding sequence is TGTGCCAGCAGCCAGCAGATCAGAGCGGATACGCAGTATTTT. Its protein is CASSQQIRADTQYF. The V gene is TRBV7-6, the J gene TRBJ2-3; D call uncertain. Germline lookup yields CDR1 SGHVS and CDR2 FNYEAQ. V gave up 5 bases and J gave up 6 bases, with 15 bases separating them. This CDR3 comprises 14 residues.

The chain is built from TRBV6-1 and TRBJ2-2; 7 bases match TRBD2. This CDR3 has 18 residues. CDR1 MNHNS and CDR2 SASEGT come from the germline V gene. The junction had 9 bases not matched to a gene; V was cut back by 2 bases and J by 0 bases. The CDR3 sequence is CASSEYLASGTNTGELFF. DNA for the CDR3: TGTGCCAGCAGTGAATACTTAGCTAGCGGTACGAACACCGGGGAGCTGTTTTTT.

This clone is a singleton in its sample. This chain links TRBV7-9 with TRBJ2-7, with D uncertain. The V end lost 4 bases, the J end lost 6 bases, and 16 bases lay between the germline ends. From germline, CDR1 is SEHNR and CDR2 FQNEAQ (reference sequence). CDR3 length: 14 residues. CDR3 residues: CASSSIPEAGEQYF. As DNA, the CDR3 is TGTGCCAGCAGCTCCATCCCCGAGGCTGGCGAGCAGTACTTC.

V is TRBV28 and J is TRBJ1-2, with a tentative D call TRBD1 (5 bases). Germline V gene lookup returns CDR1 MDHEN and CDR2 SYDVKM. The length of the CDR3 is 14 residues. The V end lost 7 bases, the J end lost 8 bases, and 20 bases lay between the germline ends. This CDR3 is CASNRPEKAGGYTF. The DNA for the CDR3 is TGTGCCAGCAACAGGCCCGAAAAGGCAGGAGGCTACACCTTC.

V is TRBV9 and J is TRBJ1-1; no clear D. In germline, CDR1 is SGDLS, CDR2 YYNGEE. V dropped 0 bases and J dropped 5 bases, with 11 bases sitting between them. The CDR3 runs 14 residues. Here the CDR3 reads CASSVDGQRTEAFF. In DNA form, the CDR3 reads TGTGCCAGCAGCGTAGACGGTCAGAGGACTGAAGCTTTCTTT.

This chain links TRBV19 with TRBJ2-1, with 8 bases fitting TRBD2. Germline-derived CDR1 and CDR2 are LNHDA and SQIVND (reference sequence). V trimming: 3 bases; J trimming: 4 bases; junction bases outside the gene matches: 2. The CDR3 is 14 amino acids. CDR3 region: CASSIRGGYNEQFF. The CDR3 DNA reads TGTGCCAGTAGTATCCGGGGGGGTTACAATGAGCAGTTCTTC.

The rearrangement links TRBV28 to TRBJ1-3; D is uncertain. The CDR3 spans 14 residues. Germline values: CDR1 MDHEN, CDR2 SYDVKM. V lost 5 bases to trimming and J lost 0 bases, with 8 bases between them. The CDR3 reads CASSLTFSGNTIYF. Written as DNA, the CDR3 is TGTGCCAGCAGTCTTACTTTCTCTGGAAACACCATATATTTT.

This rearrangement joins TRBV30 to TRBJ1-4; 11 bases line up with TRBD1. The CDR3 is made up of 13 amino acids. Germline CDR1 GTSNPN, CDR2 SVGIG (reference sequence). V shed 8 bases and J 5 bases; nucleotides not matched to a gene: 4. The CDR3 region is CARRDRGNEKLFF. The CDR3 DNA is TGTGCCCGTAGGGACAGGGGGAATGAAAAACTGTTTTTT.

The CDR3 DNA sequence: TGTGCCAGCAGCGCCGGGACTAGCGGTAGCACAGATACGCAGTATTTT. The encoded protein is CASSAGTSGSTDTQYF. This chain joins TRBV5-5 and TRBJ2-3, with 11 nucleotides matching TRBD2. The CDR3 covers 16 residues. In germline, CDR1 is SGHKS, CDR2 YYEKEE (reference sequence). The J segment lost 0 bases and the V segment lost 4 bases, leaving 4 bases of the junction unmatched.